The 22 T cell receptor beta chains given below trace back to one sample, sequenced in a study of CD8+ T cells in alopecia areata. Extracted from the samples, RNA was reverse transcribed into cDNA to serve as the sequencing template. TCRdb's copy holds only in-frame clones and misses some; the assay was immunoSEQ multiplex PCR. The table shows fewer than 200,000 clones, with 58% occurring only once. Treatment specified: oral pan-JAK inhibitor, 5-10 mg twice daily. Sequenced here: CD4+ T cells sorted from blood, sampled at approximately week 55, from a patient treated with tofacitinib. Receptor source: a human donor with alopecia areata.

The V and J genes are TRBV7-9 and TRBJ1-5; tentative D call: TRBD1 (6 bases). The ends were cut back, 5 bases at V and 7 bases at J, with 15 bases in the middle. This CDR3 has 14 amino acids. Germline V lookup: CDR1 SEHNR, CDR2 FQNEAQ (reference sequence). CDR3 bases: TGTGCCAGCAGCGATCAGGGGAGTGGGCAGCCCCAGCATTTT. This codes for CASSDQGSGQPQHF. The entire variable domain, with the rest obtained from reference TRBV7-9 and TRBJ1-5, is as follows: DTGVSQNPRHKITKRGQNVTFRCDPISEHNRLYWYRQTLGQGPEFLTYFQNEAQLEKSRLLSDRFSAERPKGSFSTLEIQRTEQGDSAMYLCASSDQGSGQPQHFGDGTRLSIL.

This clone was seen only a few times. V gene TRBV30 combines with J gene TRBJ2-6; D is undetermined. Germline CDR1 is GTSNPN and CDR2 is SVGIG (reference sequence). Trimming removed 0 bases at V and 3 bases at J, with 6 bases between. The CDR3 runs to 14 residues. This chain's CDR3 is CAWSVNGGANVLTF. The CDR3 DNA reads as TGTGCCTGGAGTGTGAATGGTGGGGCCAACGTCCTGACTTTC.

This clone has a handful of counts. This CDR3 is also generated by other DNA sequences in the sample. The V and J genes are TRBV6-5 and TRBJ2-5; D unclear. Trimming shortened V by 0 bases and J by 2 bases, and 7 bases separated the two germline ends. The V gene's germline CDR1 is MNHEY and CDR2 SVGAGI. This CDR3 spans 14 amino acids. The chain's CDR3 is CASSYSGAQETQYF. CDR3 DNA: TGTGCCAGCAGTTACTCGGGCGCACAAGAGACCCAGTACTTC.

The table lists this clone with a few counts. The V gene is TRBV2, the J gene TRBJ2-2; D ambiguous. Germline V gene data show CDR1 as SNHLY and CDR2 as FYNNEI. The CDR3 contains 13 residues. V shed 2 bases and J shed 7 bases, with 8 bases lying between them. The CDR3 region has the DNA TGTGCCAGCAGTGAAAGGCAGGACGGGGAGCTGTTTTTT. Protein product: CASSERQDGELFF.

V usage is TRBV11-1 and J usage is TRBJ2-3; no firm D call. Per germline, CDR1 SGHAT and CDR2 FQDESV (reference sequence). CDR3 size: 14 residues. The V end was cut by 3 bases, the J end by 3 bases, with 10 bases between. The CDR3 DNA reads TGTGCCAGCAGCTTGTCCCGGGTGACAGATACGCAGTATTTT. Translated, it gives CASSLSRVTDTQYF.

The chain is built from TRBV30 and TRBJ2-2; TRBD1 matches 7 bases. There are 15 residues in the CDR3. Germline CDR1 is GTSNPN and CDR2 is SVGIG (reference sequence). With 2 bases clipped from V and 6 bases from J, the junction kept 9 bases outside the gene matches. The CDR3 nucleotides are TGTGCCTGGAGTCCCCCGACAGGGCGAGCCGGGGAGCTGTTTTTT. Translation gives CAWSPPTGRAGELFF.

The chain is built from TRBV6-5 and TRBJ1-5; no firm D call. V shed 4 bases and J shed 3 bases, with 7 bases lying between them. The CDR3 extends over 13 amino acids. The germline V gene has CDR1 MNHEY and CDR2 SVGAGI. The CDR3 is CASSSTVNQPQHF. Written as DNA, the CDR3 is TGTGCCAGCAGTTCCACGGTCAATCAGCCCCAGCATTTT.

CDR3 amino acids: CSVLQGTGPLYEQYF. The DNA for the CDR3 is TGCAGCGTCCTCCAAGGGACAGGTCCCCTCTACGAGCAGTACTTC. The gene calls are TRBV29-1 and TRBJ2-7; the match to TRBD1 covers 8 bases. CDR1 and CDR2 from the germline V gene are SQVTM and ANQGSEA. V lost 6 bases and J lost 3; bases outside the gene matches: 13. The CDR3 runs 15 residues.

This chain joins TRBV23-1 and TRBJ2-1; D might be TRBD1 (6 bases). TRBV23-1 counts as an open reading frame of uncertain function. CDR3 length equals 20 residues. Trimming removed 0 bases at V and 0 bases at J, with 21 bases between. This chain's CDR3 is CASSQSMWGTSPFSYNEQFF. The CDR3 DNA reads TGCGCCAGCAGTCAATCCATGTGGGGGACAAGCCCCTTCTCCTACAATGAGCAGTTCTTC.

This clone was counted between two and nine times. The DNA of the CDR3 is TGTGCCAGCAATGGTGGCGAGAGTGAAAAACTGTTTTTT. Residues: CASNGGESEKLFF. The chain links TRBV2 to TRBJ1-4; D is undetermined. CDR3 size: 13 residues. Trimming left V 7 bases short and J 7 bases short, with 13 bases between. Germline CDR1 reads SNHLY; CDR2 reads FYNNEI.

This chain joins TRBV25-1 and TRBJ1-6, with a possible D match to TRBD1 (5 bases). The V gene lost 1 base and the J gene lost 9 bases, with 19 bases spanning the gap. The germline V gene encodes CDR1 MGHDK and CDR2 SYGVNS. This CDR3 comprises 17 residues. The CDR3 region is CASSESATAFVGSPLHF. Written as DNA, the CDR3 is TGTGCCAGCAGTGAATCTGCGACAGCCTTTGTTGGTTCACCCCTCCACTTT.

Written as DNA, the CDR3 is TGTGCCAGCAGTGGGTTCTCAGCGGGGGGCACAGATACGCAGTATTTT. Its translation: CASSGFSAGGTDTQYF. This rearrangement joins TRBV11-3 to TRBJ2-3; the match to TRBD2 covers 8 bases. Germline lookup yields CDR1 SGHNT and CDR2 YENEEA. V trimming: 6 bases; J trimming: 1 base; junction bases outside the gene matches: 9. The CDR3 extends over 16 amino acids.

CDR3 residues: CAWSPIQGFNEKLFF. In nucleotides, the CDR3 is TGTGCCTGGAGTCCTATACAGGGGTTTAATGAAAAACTGTTTTTT. V usage is TRBV30 and J usage is TRBJ1-4; 7 positions agree with TRBD1. The length of the CDR3 is 15 residues. J gave up 4 bases and V 2 bases, and 7 bases lay outside the gene matches. The germline gives CDR1 GTSNPN, CDR2 SVGIG (reference sequence).

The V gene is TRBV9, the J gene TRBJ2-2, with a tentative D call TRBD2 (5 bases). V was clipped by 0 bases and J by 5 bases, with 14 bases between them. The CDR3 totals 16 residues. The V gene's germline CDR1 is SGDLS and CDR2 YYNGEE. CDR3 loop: CASSVDVLAGTGELFF. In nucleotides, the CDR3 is TGTGCCAGCAGCGTAGATGTCCTAGCTGGTACCGGGGAGCTGTTTTTT.

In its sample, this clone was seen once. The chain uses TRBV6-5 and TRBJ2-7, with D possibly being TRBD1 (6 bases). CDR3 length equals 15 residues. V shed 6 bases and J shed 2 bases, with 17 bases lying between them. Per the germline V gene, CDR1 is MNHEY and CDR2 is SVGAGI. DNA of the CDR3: TGTGCCAGCAGCCGGTTGTCGGACAGAACCTACGAGCAGTACTTC. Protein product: CASSRLSDRTYEQYF.

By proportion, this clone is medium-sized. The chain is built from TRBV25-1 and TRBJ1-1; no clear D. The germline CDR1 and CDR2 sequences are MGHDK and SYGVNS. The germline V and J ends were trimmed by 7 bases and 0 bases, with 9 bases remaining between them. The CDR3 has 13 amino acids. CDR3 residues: CASTNSLNTEAFF. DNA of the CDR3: TGTGCCAGCACTAACAGCCTGAACACTGAAGCTTTCTTT.

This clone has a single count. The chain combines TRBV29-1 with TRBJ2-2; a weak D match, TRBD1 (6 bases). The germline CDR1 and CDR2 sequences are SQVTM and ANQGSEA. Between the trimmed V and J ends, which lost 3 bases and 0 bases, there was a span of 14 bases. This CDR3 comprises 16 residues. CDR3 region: CSVERTADSNTGELFF. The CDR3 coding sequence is TGCAGCGTTGAGAGGACAGCCGATTCGAACACCGGGGAGCTGTTTTTT.

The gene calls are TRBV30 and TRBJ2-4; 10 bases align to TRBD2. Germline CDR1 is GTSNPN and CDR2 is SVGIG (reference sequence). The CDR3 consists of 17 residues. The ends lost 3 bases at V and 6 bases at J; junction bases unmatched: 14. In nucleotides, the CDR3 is TGTGCCTGGAGACCCCGCCTAGCGGGAGTGGGTAGAAACATTCAGTACTTC. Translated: CAWRPRLAGVGRNIQYF. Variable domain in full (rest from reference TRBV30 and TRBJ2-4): SQTIHQWPATLVQPVGSPLSLECTVEGTSNPNLYWYRQAAGRGLQLLFYSVGIGQISSEVPQNLSASRPQDRQFILSSKKLLLSDSGFYLCAWRPRLAGVGRNIQYFGAGTRLSVL.

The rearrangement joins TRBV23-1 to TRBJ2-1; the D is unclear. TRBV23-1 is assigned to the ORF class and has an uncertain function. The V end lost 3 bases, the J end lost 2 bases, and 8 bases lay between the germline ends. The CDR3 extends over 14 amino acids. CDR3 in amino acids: CASSQRQAYNEQFF. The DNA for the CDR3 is TGCGCCAGCAGTCAGCGGCAGGCCTACAATGAGCAGTTCTTC.

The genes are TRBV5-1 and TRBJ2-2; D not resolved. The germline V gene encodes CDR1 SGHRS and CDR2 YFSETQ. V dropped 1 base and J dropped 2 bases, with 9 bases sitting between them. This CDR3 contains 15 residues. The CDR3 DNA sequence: TGCGCCAGCAGCTTGATCACAACAAACACCGGGGAGCTGTTTTTT. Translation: CASSLITTNTGELFF.

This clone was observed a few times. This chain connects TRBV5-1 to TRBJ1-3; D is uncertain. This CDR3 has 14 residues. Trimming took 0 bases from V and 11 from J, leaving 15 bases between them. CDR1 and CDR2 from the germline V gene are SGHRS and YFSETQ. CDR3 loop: CASSLGTDSKPIYF. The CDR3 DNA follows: TGCGCCAGCAGCTTGGGAACGGATTCCAAGCCCATATATTTT.

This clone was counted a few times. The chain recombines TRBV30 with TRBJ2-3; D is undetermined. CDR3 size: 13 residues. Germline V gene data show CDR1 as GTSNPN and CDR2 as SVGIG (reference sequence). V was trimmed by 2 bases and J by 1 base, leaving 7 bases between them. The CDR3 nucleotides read TGTGCCTGGAGTAGGGCTGGCACAGATACGCAGTATTTT. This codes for CAWSRAGTDTQYF.